This T cell receptor (beta chain) originates from a study of T cells in localized non-small cell lung cancer. Measured with immunoSEQ multiplex PCR; TCRdb has only the in-frame clones, and not every one. The table has 55,000 to 65,000 clones, 91% seen once. This CDR3 region has 16 residues. CDR1 and CDR2 from the germline V gene are SGHAT and FQNNGV. Trimming removed 1 base from V and 0 bases from J, with 10 bases in between. The study, taken as a whole, reports: Uninvolved adjacent lung showed higher T cell clonality than tumor.

This clone appeared once. Its specificity is unknown. The sequenced sample was peripheral blood, obtained before any cancer treatment. The origin of this receptor is a man between 40 and 69 years old with stage I lung adenocarcinoma. The chain couples TRBV11-2 to TRBJ2-1, with D hard to call. The CDR3 DNA is TGTGCCAGCAGCTTAGTCGTTAGTAGCTCCTACAATGAGCAGTTCTTC. This sequence encodes CASSLVVSSSYNEQFF. Together with reference TRBV11-2 and TRBJ2-1, the CDR3 gives the full variable domain: EAGVAQSPRYKIIEKRQSVAFWCNPISGHATLYWYQQILGQGPKLLIQFQNNGVVDDSQLPKDRFSAERLKGVDSTLKIQPAKLEDSAVYLCASSLVVSSSYNEQFFGPGTRLTVL.